The 29 T cell receptor beta chains below were found in one sample sequenced in a study of cytomegalovirus exposure and HLA in healthy donors. Primers for the PCR totalled 60 Vbeta and 13 Jbeta. Here immunoSEQ multiplex PCR was the method, and the copy in TCRdb shows in-frame clones only, minus some. The sample table includes about 150,000 clones. Material: PBMCs. The receptors come from a woman in her 50s in good health and CMV-seronegative.

V is TRBV7-6 and J is TRBJ1-1; no clear D gene. V was clipped by 5 bases and J by 6 bases, with 13 bases between them. Per germline, CDR1 SGHVS and CDR2 FNYEAQ. CDR3 length: 13 amino acids. CDR3 DNA: TGTGCCAGCAGCGGCGGTGGTGAGGCTGAAGCTTTCTTT. It is translated as CASSGGGEAEAFF.

This chain links TRBV6-6 with TRBJ2-5, with D tentatively TRBD2 (6 bases). From germline, CDR1 is MNHNY and CDR2 SVGAGI (reference sequence). The ends were cut back, 7 bases at V and 1 base at J, with 19 bases in the middle. The CDR3 extends over 16 amino acids. The CDR3 here is CASTPASASAQETQYF. For the CDR3, the DNA is TGTGCCAGCACCCCCGCGAGCGCTAGCGCCCAAGAGACCCAGTACTTC.

In DNA, the CDR3 is TGCAGTGCTAGTCCGGGGGGCTACACCTTC. Amino acids: CSASPGGYTF. The gene calls are TRBV20-1 and TRBJ1-2, with D unresolved. The V end lost 3 bases, the J end lost 8 bases, and 7 bases lay between the germline ends. Per the germline V gene, CDR1 is DFQATT and CDR2 is SNEGSKA (reference sequence). The CDR3 spans 10 residues.

The chain has TRBV6-5 and TRBJ2-3, with 7 bases lining up with TRBD2. Germline V lookup: CDR1 MNHEY, CDR2 SVGAGI. The CDR3 runs to 15 residues. Trimming took 1 base from V and 4 from J; bases not matched to a gene: 5. In nucleotides, the CDR3 is TGTGCCAGCAGTTACTTGGCGGGAGCGGCAGATACGCAGTATTTT. Translating it yields CASSYLAGAADTQYF.

The rearrangement uses TRBV28 and TRBJ2-7, with TRBD1 matching over 8 bases. Germline V gene sequence: CDR1 MDHEN, CDR2 SYDVKM. This CDR3 region has 11 residues. After removal of 3 bases from V and 12 bases from J, the junction contained 4 bases not matched to a gene. The CDR3 DNA reads TGTGCCAGCAGTTTTGGGGGACAGGCGTACTTC. Translating it yields CASSFGGQAYF.

The rearrangement links TRBV5-1 to TRBJ2-5; a weak D match, TRBD1 (6 bases). Germline-derived CDR1 and CDR2 are SGHRS and YFSETQ. The CDR3 is made up of 15 amino acids. With 5 bases removed from V and 0 bases from J, the gap between germline ends came to 14 bases. The CDR3 loop reads CASSKARGYQETQYF. CDR3 bases: TGCGCCAGCAGTAAGGCCAGGGGTTACCAAGAGACCCAGTACTTC.

V usage is TRBV27 and J usage is TRBJ2-7, with a weak D call TRBD1 (5 bases). This CDR3 region has 15 residues. In germline, CDR1 is MNHEY, CDR2 SMNVEV (reference sequence). Deletions cut 4 bases from V and 3 bases from J, with 16 bases between. The CDR3, as DNA: TGTGCCAGCAGTTGGGGCAAAGGTGCTCTCTACGAGCAGTACTTC. As protein: CASSWGKGALYEQYF.

The chain uses TRBV5-1 and TRBJ2-2; tentative D call: TRBD1 (6 bases). The CDR3 covers 16 residues. Trimming cost V 0 bases and J 1 base, with 10 bases left between them. Germline-derived CDR1 and CDR2 are SGHRS and YFSETQ. The CDR3 sequence: CASSLATGRNTGELFF. The CDR3 nucleotides read TGCGCCAGCAGCTTGGCTACAGGGAGGAACACCGGGGAGCTGTTTTTT.

The chain couples TRBV5-1 to TRBJ1-5; D gene ambiguous. The ends were cut back, 1 base at V and 5 bases at J, with 4 bases in the middle. This CDR3 region has 12 residues. Germline V gene lookup returns CDR1 SGHRS and CDR2 YFSETQ. The CDR3 is CASSLPYQPQHF. CDR3 DNA: TGCGCCAGCAGCTTGCCCTATCAGCCCCAGCATTTT.

This chain links TRBV10-3 with TRBJ2-1, with TRBD2 matching 7 bases. The J segment lost 4 bases and the V segment lost 0 bases, leaving 12 bases of the junction unmatched. This CDR3 has 18 amino acids. Germline V gene sequence: CDR1 ENHRY, CDR2 SYGVKD. DNA of the CDR3: TGTGCCATCAGTGAGTCGATTTTGGAGCGGGGACTTTACAATGAGCAGTTCTTC. This gives the protein CAISESILERGLYNEQFF.

The V gene is TRBV11-2, the J gene TRBJ1-4; weak D call: TRBD1 (6 bases). Germline assignment: CDR1 SGHAT and CDR2 FQNNGV. The germline V and J ends were trimmed by 8 bases and 5 bases, with 9 bases remaining between them. CDR3 length: 12 residues. CDR3 nucleotide sequence: TGTGCCAGCGGCCAGGGGAATGAAAAACTGTTTTTT. It translates to CASGQGNEKLFF.

This chain links TRBV19 with TRBJ2-5; TRBD1 aligns across 8 bases. This CDR3 spans 15 amino acids. The J segment lost 0 bases and the V segment lost 3 bases, leaving 3 bases of the junction unmatched. Per the germline V gene, CDR1 is LNHDA and CDR2 is SQIVND (reference sequence). The chain's CDR3 is CASSIRGQDQETQYF. CDR3 sequence (DNA): TGTGCCAGTAGTATTCGGGGACAGGACCAAGAGACCCAGTACTTC.

The V gene is TRBV28, the J gene TRBJ2-5; tentative D call: TRBD1 (6 bases). Trimming removed 4 bases from V and 0 bases from J, with 12 bases in between. The CDR3 totals 15 residues. The germline V gene encodes CDR1 MDHEN and CDR2 SYDVKM. In nucleotides, the CDR3 is TGTGCCAGCAGTTCCGACAGGTTATACCAAGAGACCCAGTACTTC. Its translation: CASSSDRLYQETQYF. Complete variable domain (other parts from reference TRBV28 and TRBJ2-5): DVKVTQSSRYLVKRTGEKVFLECVQDMDHENMFWYRQDPGLGLRLIYFSYDVKMKEKGDIPEGYSVSREKKERFSLILESASTNQTSMYLCASSSDRLYQETQYFGPGTRLLVL.

The chain is built from TRBV7-2 and TRBJ2-5, with D possibly matching TRBD2 (5 bases). There are 15 residues in the CDR3. Germline loops: CDR1 SGHTA, CDR2 FQGNSA. V was trimmed by 1 base and J by 1 base, leaving 10 bases between them. For the CDR3, the DNA is TGTGCCAGCAGCTTAGGATCTACTAGCCAAGAGACCCAGTACTTC. Its translation is CASSLGSTSQETQYF.

The rearrangement uses TRBV5-1 and TRBJ1-1; D ambiguous. Trimming cost V 6 bases and J 1 base, with 13 bases left between them. CDR1 is SGHRS and CDR2 is YFSETQ in the germline V gene. The CDR3 length is 14 residues. Here the CDR3 DNA reads TGCGCCAGCAATTTTGACAAACCGAACACTGAAGCTTTCTTT. Translating it yields CASNFDKPNTEAFF.

This chain uses TRBV15 with TRBJ2-6, with a weak D call TRBD2 (6 bases). CDR3 size: 16 residues. V lost 6 bases and J 0 bases, leaving 12 bases between the germline ends. Per the germline V gene, CDR1 is LNHNV and CDR2 is YYDKDF (reference sequence). The CDR3 spells CATRPGVISGANVLTF. The CDR3 DNA is TGTGCCACCAGGCCGGGGGTTATCTCTGGGGCCAACGTCCTGACTTTC. Combining the CDR3 with reference TRBV15 and TRBJ2-6 gives the whole variable domain DAMVIQNPRYQVTQFGKPVTLSCSQTLNHNVMYWYQQKSSQAPKLLFHYYDKDFNNEADTPDNFQSRRPNTSFCFLDIRSPGLGDTAMYLCATRPGVISGANVLTFGAGSRLTVL.

The CDR3 region is CASSIRGDTEAFF. The CDR3 DNA reads as TGTGCCAGTAGTATCAGGGGGGACACTGAAGCTTTCTTT. The V call is TRBV19, the J call TRBJ1-1; TRBD1 aligns across 7 bases. CDR1 LNHDA and CDR2 SQIVND come from the germline V gene (reference sequence). Unmatched junction bases numbered 1, after V lost 3 bases and J lost 3 bases. This CDR3 contains 13 residues. Complete variable domain (other parts from reference TRBV19 and TRBJ1-1): DGGITQSPKYLFRKEGQNVTLSCEQNLNHDAMYWYRQDPGQGLRLIYYSQIVNDFQKGDIAEGYSVSREKKESFPLTVTSAQKNPTAFYLCASSIRGDTEAFFGQGTRLTVV.

The J gene is TRBJ2-6, the V gene TRBV6-5; weak D call: TRBD1 (5 bases). The CDR3 runs 15 residues. Germline V gene data show CDR1 as MNHEY and CDR2 as SVGAGI. V was shortened by 7 bases and J by 2 bases, with 12 bases between the two germline ends. DNA for the CDR3: TGTGCCAGCAAGCAGGGTATCACTGGGGCCAACGTCCTGACTTTC. As protein: CASKQGITGANVLTF.

V and J are TRBV6-6 and TRBJ2-7; TRBD2 matches at 10 bases. Unmatched junction bases numbered 4, after V lost 5 bases and J lost 3 bases. The CDR3 is made up of 14 amino acids. Germline-derived CDR1 and CDR2 are MNHNY and SVGAGI (reference sequence). As DNA, the CDR3 is TGTGCCAGCAGTCTAGCGGGAGAGGTCTACGAGCAGTACTTC. Its protein is CASSLAGEVYEQYF.

The chain couples TRBV13 to TRBJ2-6; D possibly corresponds to TRBD1 (5 bases). This CDR3 contains 17 residues. CDR1 and CDR2 (germline): PRHDT, FYEKMQ (reference sequence). With 5 bases removed from V and 2 bases from J, the gap between germline ends came to 16 bases. CDR3 sequence reads: CASSLDTGLPGANVLTF. Here the CDR3 DNA reads TGTGCCAGCAGCCTAGACACAGGCCTCCCTGGGGCCAACGTCCTGACTTTC.

The chain links TRBV28 to TRBJ1-5; D ambiguous. This CDR3 comprises 12 residues. Per germline, CDR1 MDHEN and CDR2 SYDVKM. The V gene lost 8 bases and the J gene lost 8 bases, with 13 bases spanning the gap. The CDR3 here is CASQTNGKPQHF. The CDR3, as DNA: TGTGCCAGCCAGACAAATGGTAAGCCCCAGCATTTT.

This chain connects TRBV6-5 to TRBJ2-7; 7 bases line up with TRBD1. This CDR3 comprises 16 residues. J was trimmed by 7 bases and V by 0 bases; bases with no gene match: 12. Germline V lookup: CDR1 MNHEY, CDR2 SVGAGI. The CDR3 sequence: CASSYSPLPDRDEQYF. The CDR3 DNA follows: TGTGCCAGCAGTTACTCACCCCTCCCCGACAGGGATGAGCAGTACTTC.

The V call is TRBV13, the J call TRBJ1-1, with TRBD1 as a possible D gene (5 bases). The CDR3 totals 15 residues. Deletions cut 2 bases from V and 5 bases from J, with 15 bases between. CDR1 PRHDT and CDR2 FYEKMQ come from the germline V gene (reference sequence). The DNA of the CDR3 is TGTGCCAGCAGCTTACACCTGCAGGGTCGGACTGAAGCTTTCTTT. Encoded protein: CASSLHLQGRTEAFF.

The chain combines TRBV30 with TRBJ2-3, with D maybe TRBD1 (5 bases). This CDR3 comprises 15 residues. With 0 bases removed from V and 7 bases from J, the gap between germline ends came to 17 bases. Germline V CDR1 and CDR2: GTSNPN, SVGIG (reference sequence). The CDR3 loop is CAWSVNIRKGYTQYF. In DNA form, the CDR3 reads TGTGCCTGGAGTGTCAATATTAGAAAGGGGTATACGCAGTATTTT.

The chain recombines TRBV9 with TRBJ1-1; D unclear. This CDR3 has 13 residues. Germline CDR1 and CDR2: SGDLS and YYNGEE. The ends were cut back, 5 bases at V and 6 bases at J, with 14 bases in the middle. CDR3 region: CASSKDRRAEAFF. As DNA, the CDR3 is TGTGCCAGCAGTAAGGATAGGCGGGCTGAAGCTTTCTTT.

The rearrangement joins TRBV6-5 to TRBJ2-5, with 8 bases matching TRBD2. Trimming at V came to 6 bases and at J to 4 bases, leaving 4 bases not matched to a gene. CDR3 length: 13 residues. Per the germline V gene, CDR1 is MNHEY and CDR2 is SVGAGI. CDR3: CASRTRGGETQYF. The CDR3 DNA follows: TGTGCCAGCAGGACACGGGGGGGAGAGACCCAGTACTTC.

The V call is TRBV7-2, the J call TRBJ2-3, with a weak D call TRBD1 (5 bases). The CDR3 extends over 14 amino acids. V lost 4 bases and J lost 2, with 10 bases in between. CDR1 and CDR2 (germline): SGHTA, FQGNSA. CDR3 region: CASSYQTVTDTQYF. The CDR3 DNA reads TGTGCCAGCAGCTACCAGACAGTCACAGATACGCAGTATTTT. The complete variable domain, with remaining parts taken from reference TRBV7-2 and TRBJ2-3, reads GAGVSQSPSNKVTEKGKDVELRCDPISGHTALYWYRQSLGQGLEFLIYFQGNSAPDKSGLPSDRFSAERTGGSVSTLTIQRTQQEDSAVYLCASSYQTVTDTQYFGPGTRLTVL.

The V gene is TRBV7-9, the J gene TRBJ2-5; weak D call: TRBD1 (6 bases). The end of the DNA aligns better with TRBJ2-7, so the J call may be wrong. The CDR3 consists of 13 residues. Germline values: CDR1 SEHNR, CDR2 FQNEAQ (reference sequence). CDR3 DNA sequence: TGTGCCAGCAACAGGGACATAGCCTACGAGCAGTACTTC. Residues: CASNRDIAYEQYF.

The CDR3 DNA reads TGTGCCAGCTGGATGACAAGGTACCAAGAGACCCAGTACTTC. It specifies CASWMTRYQETQYF. V and J are TRBV4-2 and TRBJ2-5; D call uncertain. V lost 8 bases and J lost 0, with 13 bases in between. CDR3 size: 14 residues. CDR1 and CDR2 from the germline V gene are LGHNA and YNFKEQ.